This T cell receptor beta chain was observed in a study of vaccination and CD4 T cells after COVID-19 (dated 2022 in TCRdb). Regarding the research as a whole: Convalescent patients had a positive SARS-CoV-2 result on nasal swab PCR, and of these patients, several had mild disease and one had severe disease. Participants received two doses of either the Pfizer-BioNTech BNT162b2 vaccine (n=8) or the Moderna mRNA-1273 vaccine (n=2). For stimulating the cultures, overlapping spike peptide pools were used, derived from SARS-CoV-2 as well as from the common cold coronaviruses HCoV-NL63, HCoV-OC43 and HCoV-229E. As controls, cultures received a CEFX viral epitope pool (the positive control), an HIV-1 Nef peptide pool (the negative control), or no peptide at all. The spike-specific CD4+ TCR repertoire was compared before and after mRNA vaccination in approximately ten COVID-19 convalescent patients and a handful of infection-naive healthy vaccine recipients. Post-vaccine blood samples were taken a median of around 77 days after the second vaccine dose, with a range of 14 to 241 days. Post-COVID blood samples from convalescent patients were collected a median of about 100 days after diagnosis, with a range of about 35 to 161 days. Six males and four females were included in the convalescent cohort, with two Hispanic individuals, seven Caucasians, two Asians and one multiracial person represented. Findings and caveats that apply to the study as a whole: In convalescent patients, a median 86.3% of post-vaccine SARS-CoV-2-reactive clones were detected only after vaccination, and vaccine-specific priming was suggested by this finding. Of the vaccine-specific clones in convalescent patients, 304 of 307, or nearly all, reacted only to SARS-CoV-2 spike and did not cross-react with common cold coronaviruses. An increase in the median number of SARS-CoV-2-reactive clonotypes from 21 after infection to about 39 after vaccination was observed, but the change was not found to be significant. The study included relatively few convalescent patients and did not analyze early timepoints after natural infection.

The receptor library was made with PCR. TCR sequencing of DNA from cultured CD4+ T cells used the Oncomine TCR Beta short-read assay at the Johns Hopkins FTIC core. The QIAamp micro DNA kit was used to extract genomic DNA from the cultured CD4+ T cells. The Oncomine TCR Beta libraries from cultured CD4+ T cells were pooled using unique dual indexes and then sequenced on an Illumina iSeq 100. Per the source publication's procedure: Non-productive sequences were filtered out, and CDR3s that did not start with C, did not end with F or W, or were shorter than 7 amino acids were discarded. The MANAFEST web application identified antigen-specific clonotypes by comparing peptide-stimulated wells against reference wells and other culture wells. To be called positive, a clone needed an FDR below 0.05, an odds ratio above 5, and a productive frequency above 0.1% in at least two of three replicate wells. A clonotype was classed as cross-reactive if the clonotype showed significant expansion both in SARS-CoV-2 spike wells and in at least one common cold coronavirus spike condition. Levenshtein distances (stringdist) and unrooted phylogenetic trees (ape) in R version 3.6.1 were used to assess CDR3 homology. Clones were called with MiXCR by TCRdb after fastp trimmed the public reads at Q25, and only in-frame beta chains were retained. When rows share a CDR3 protein, they turn into one entry using the most common DNA and genes. The V and J calls reflect TCRdb's pipeline rather than the authors' work. The sample data list 15,000 to 20,000 distinct CDR3 sequences, and over 55% of these were observed just once. Approximately 18% of the sample rests with the top ten.

Spanning cysteine to phenylalanine, the CDR3 consists of 15 amino acids. Only the CDR3 portion is preserved as DNA: 45 bases, with reading frame beginning at the first base. The CDR1 and CDR2 encoded by the germline V gene are SNHLY and FYNNEI. V has 4 bases trimmed and J has 9 bases trimmed; junction bases matching no gene number 13. The treatment or condition label for this specimen denotes: roughly 11-day PBMC culture with coronavirus spike peptide pools or control peptides (ViraFEST assay). The ViraFEST assay, used in the study, expanded antigen-specific T cells with peptide pools and then identified the expanded clonotypes through TCR sequencing. The convalescent patients' positive SARS-CoV-2 PCR tests were from March to December 2020, which was before the Alpha, Beta and Delta variants emerged in the United States. PBMCs were cultured at around 2.2 million per well in IMDM supplemented with 5% human AB serum and about 10 IU/ml IL-2, with about 9 ug/ml peptide pools added. On days 3 and 7, half of the culture medium was replaced with fresh IL-2-containing medium. CD4+ T cells were isolated after approximately ten days of culture through negative selection using the EasySep CD4+ T cell isolation kit. PBMCs were separated from whole blood using Ficoll-Paque Plus gradient centrifugation and then either used fresh or cryopreserved at -140C. Culture conditions were generally each tested in triplicate wells.

In regard to this clonotype: This receptor's antigen is unknown. No quality values exist for individual bases; no much larger clone is one base distant.

The specimen sequenced was CD4+ T cells from blood, cultured in vitro. This receptor was obtained from a human donor who had recovered from COVID-19. The rearranged segments are TRBV2 and TRBJ2-7; the central 9 bases match TRBD2. The encoded CDR3 is CASSVLRASGEGQYF. The DNA reads as follows: TGTGCCAGCAGTGTTTTGCGGGCTAGCGGGGAAGGGCAGTACTTC.